These 15 T cell receptor beta chains were sequenced from one sample in a study of cytomegalovirus exposure and HLA in healthy donors. Primers for the PCR totalled 60 Vbeta and 13 Jbeta. TCRdb's copy holds only in-frame clones and misses some; the assay was immunoSEQ multiplex PCR. The profile shows about 130,000 clones, about 80% of them singletons. The sample comprised PBMCs. All receptors come from a woman in her thirties or forties in good health and CMV-seronegative.

The genes are TRBV6-5 and TRBJ2-5; D remains unclear. CDR3 length: 15 residues. Per the germline V gene, CDR1 is MNHEY and CDR2 is SVGAGI. The ends were cut back, 4 bases at V and 0 bases at J, with 12 bases in the middle. CDR3 amino acids: CASSSQRRYQETQYF. In DNA form, the CDR3 reads TGTGCCAGCAGTTCCCAGCGCCGGTACCAAGAGACCCAGTACTTC.

Comment on this clone: Other DNA sequences in this sample translate to the same CDR3. The rearrangement uses TRBV6-5 and TRBJ1-6; TRBD1 aligns across 8 bases. This CDR3 is built from 14 residues. Germline values: CDR1 MNHEY, CDR2 SVGAGI. Trimming cost V 5 bases and J 6 bases; bases outside gene matches: 3. For the CDR3, the DNA is TGTGCCAGCAGTCGCGGACAGGGTAATTCACCCCTCCACTTT. Protein product: CASSRGQGNSPLHF.

The genes are TRBV4-1 and TRBJ2-5, with a tentative D call TRBD1 (7 bases). The CDR3 contains 16 residues. Germline V gives CDR1 MGHRA, CDR2 YSYEKL. With 3 bases removed from V and 2 bases from J, the gap between germline ends came to 16 bases. Here the CDR3 DNA reads TGCGCCAGCAGCCACCCTCGTCAGGGGGGACAAGAGACCCAGTACTTC. It specifies CASSHPRQGGQETQYF.

This rearrangement joins TRBV5-5 to TRBJ2-7; the match to TRBD1 covers 9 bases. CDR3 length: 14 residues. The V gene's germline CDR1 is SGHKS and CDR2 YYEKEE (reference sequence). The ends lost 4 bases at V and 6 bases at J; junction bases unmatched: 8. The CDR3 region is CASSPPGQGTEQYF. CDR3 DNA: TGTGCCAGCAGCCCGCCCGGACAGGGGACCGAGCAGTACTTC.

The CDR3 loop is CASSIDGLAANEQFF. CDR3 nucleotides: TGTGCCAGTAGTATAGACGGACTAGCGGCCAATGAGCAGTTCTTC. The chain combines TRBV19 with TRBJ2-1; 10 bases agree with TRBD2. The CDR3 covers 15 residues. With 0 bases clipped from V and 6 bases from J, the junction kept 2 bases outside the gene matches. Germline-derived CDR1 and CDR2 are LNHDA and SQIVND (reference sequence).

In regard to this clone: One junction end disagrees with the germline gene, perhaps due to a read error. The chain links TRBV4-2 to TRBJ2-5, with 8 bases that match TRBD2. This CDR3 spans 17 amino acids. Germline CDR1 is LGHNA and CDR2 is YNFKEQ. The CDR3 region is CASRQDPAGGFQETQYF. Here the CDR3 DNA reads TGTGCCAGCCGCCAAGATCCGGCGGGAGGTTTCCAAGAGACCCAGTACTTC.

The CDR3 region has the DNA TGTGCCAGCAGAGGACAGGTGGGCAATCAGCCCCAGCATTTT. It yields the protein CASRGQVGNQPQHF. The gene calls are TRBV6-6 and TRBJ1-5, with 7 bases fitting TRBD1. Germline loops: CDR1 MNHNY, CDR2 SVGAGI (reference sequence). The CDR3 has 14 amino acids. Trimming at V came to 6 bases and at J to 2 bases, leaving 4 bases not matched to a gene.

The V gene is TRBV28, the J gene TRBJ2-5, with 10 bases that match TRBD1. There are 15 residues in the CDR3. Per germline, CDR1 MDHEN and CDR2 SYDVKM. Losses at the gene ends were 6 bases for V and 2 bases for J; bases not matched to a gene: 6. CDR3 bases: TGTGCCAGCAGCACCCTGGGACAGGGGCAAGAGACCCAGTACTTC. Its protein product is CASSTLGQGQETQYF.

Comment on this clone: The sample holds other DNA sequences that translate to the same CDR3. The genes are TRBV5-1 and TRBJ2-5; D uncertain. CDR3 length equals 12 residues. Germline loops: CDR1 SGHRS, CDR2 YFSETQ. With 0 bases removed from V and 2 bases from J, the gap between germline ends came to 2 bases. CDR3 sequence: CASSLAQETQYF. The CDR3 DNA is TGCGCCAGCAGCTTGGCTCAAGAGACCCAGTACTTC. The full variable domain, with the rest looked up from reference TRBV5-1 and TRBJ2-5, is KAGVTQTPRYLIKTRGQQVTLSCSPISGHRSVSWYQQTPGQGLQFLFEYFSETQRNKGNFPGRFSGRQFSNSRSEMNVSTLELGDSALYLCASSLAQETQYFGPGTRLLVL.

This clone was found once. Here the CDR3 reads CASSLARSNSPLHF. The CDR3 DNA follows: TGTGCCAGCAGCTTAGCCCGGTCTAATTCACCCCTCCACTTT. V is TRBV7-2 and J is TRBJ1-6, with D unclear. CDR1 is SGHTA and CDR2 is FQGNSA in the germline V gene. The CDR3 contains 14 residues. Deletions cut 0 bases from V and 6 bases from J, with 6 bases between.

The chain employs TRBV5-1 and TRBJ2-1; perhaps TRBD2 as D (5 bases). The germline V gene encodes CDR1 SGHRS and CDR2 YFSETQ. V was clipped by 1 base and J by 9 bases, with 17 bases between them. The CDR3 is 15 residues long. In nucleotides, the CDR3 is TGCGCCAGCAGCTTGCCCGAGGGCCCTCGGAGTGAGCAGTTCTTC. Translated: CASSLPEGPRSEQFF.

This chain uses TRBV4-2 with TRBJ2-2; perhaps TRBD2 as D (5 bases). The CDR3 is 15 amino acids. V shed 1 base and J shed 1 base, with 7 bases lying between them. Germline assignment: CDR1 LGHNA and CDR2 YNFKEQ. The CDR3 here is CASSQVRENTGELFF. In DNA, the CDR3 is TGTGCCAGCAGCCAAGTGAGGGAGAACACCGGGGAGCTGTTTTTT.

This chain uses TRBV10-1 with TRBJ2-3; D is ambiguous. The CDR3 has 12 residues. Germline V lookup: CDR1 WNHNN, CDR2 SYGVQD (reference sequence). Between the trimmed V and J ends, which lost 6 bases and 5 bases, there was a span of 9 bases. The CDR3 reads CASSPAGDTQYF. The CDR3 nucleotides read TGCGCCAGCAGCCCAGCAGGAGATACGCAGTATTTT.

This chain uses TRBV2 with TRBJ2-3, with 9 bases aligning to TRBD2. V was pared by 9 bases and J by 5 bases, with 6 bases of the junction left unmatched. The CDR3 is 13 amino acids. The V gene's germline CDR1 is SNHLY and CDR2 FYNNEI. The CDR3 loop reads CARPSGVVDTQYF. The CDR3 DNA reads TGTGCCAGACCTAGCGGGGTGGTAGATACGCAGTATTTT.

This clone has a single count. The missing conserved phenylalanine or tryptophan at the end of this CDR3 makes a read error likely. The DNA is left out, because the CDR3 cannot be placed on it with certainty; the CDR3 is given as TCRdb lists it. The chain employs TRBV11-2 and TRBJ1-1; the listed D gene, TRBD1, was not tested against the DNA. The germline V gene has CDR1 SGHAT and CDR2 FQNNGV. Termini included, the CDR3 measures 12 amino acids. The CDR3 protein is CASSPTGTRAVY.